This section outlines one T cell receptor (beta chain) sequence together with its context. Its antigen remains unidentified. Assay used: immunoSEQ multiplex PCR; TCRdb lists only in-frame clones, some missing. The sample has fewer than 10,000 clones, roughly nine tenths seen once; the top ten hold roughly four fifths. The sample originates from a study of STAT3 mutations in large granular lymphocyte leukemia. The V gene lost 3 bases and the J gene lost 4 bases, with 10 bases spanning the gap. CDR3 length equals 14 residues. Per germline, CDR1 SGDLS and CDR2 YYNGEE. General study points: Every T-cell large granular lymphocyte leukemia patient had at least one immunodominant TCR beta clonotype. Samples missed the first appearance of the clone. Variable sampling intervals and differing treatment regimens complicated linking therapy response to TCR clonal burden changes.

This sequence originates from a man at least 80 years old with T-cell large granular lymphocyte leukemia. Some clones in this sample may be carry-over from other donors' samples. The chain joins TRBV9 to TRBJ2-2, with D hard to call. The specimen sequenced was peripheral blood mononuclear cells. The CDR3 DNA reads TGTGCCAGCAGCGCTCCGATTGGCACCGGGGAGCTGTTTTTT. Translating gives CASSAPIGTGELFF.